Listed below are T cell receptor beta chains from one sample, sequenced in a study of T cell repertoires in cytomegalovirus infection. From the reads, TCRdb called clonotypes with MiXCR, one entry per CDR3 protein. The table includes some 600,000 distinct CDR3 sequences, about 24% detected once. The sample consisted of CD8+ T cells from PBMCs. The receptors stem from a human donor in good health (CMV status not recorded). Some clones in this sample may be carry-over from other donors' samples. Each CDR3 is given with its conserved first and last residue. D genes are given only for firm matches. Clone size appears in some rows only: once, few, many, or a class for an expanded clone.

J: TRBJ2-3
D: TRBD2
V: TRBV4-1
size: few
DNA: TGCGCCAGCAGCCCCCGAACTACCACTAGCGGGGGGCCCGCTGGCACAGATACGCAGTATTTT
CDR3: CASSPRTTTSGGPAGTDTQYF

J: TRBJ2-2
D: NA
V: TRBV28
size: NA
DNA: TGTGCCGGCCAGGCCCCGGCAACCGGGGAGCTGTTTTTT
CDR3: CAGQAPATGELFF

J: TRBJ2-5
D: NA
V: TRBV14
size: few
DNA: TGTGCCAGCAGCCAAACCCCGTATCGGTTGGGAGAGACCCAGTACTTC
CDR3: CASSQTPYRLGETQYF

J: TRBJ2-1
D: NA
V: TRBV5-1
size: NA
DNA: TGCGCCAGCAGCCCCCAGGCGCGACTTTACCGGCAGTTCTTC
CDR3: CASSPQARLYRQFF

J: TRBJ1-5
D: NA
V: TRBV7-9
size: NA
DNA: TGTGCCAGCAGCTTCTCTCAGGGTAATCAGCCCCAGCATTTT
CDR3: CASSFSQGNQPQHF

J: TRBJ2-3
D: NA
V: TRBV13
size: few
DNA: TGTGCCAGCAGAAGAGGGGGGTGGGACCGAGATACGCAGTATTTT
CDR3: CASRRGGWDRDTQYF

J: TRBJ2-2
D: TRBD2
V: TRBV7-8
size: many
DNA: TGTGCCAGCAGCTTAGGGACTAGCGGGGGTAGGGAGCTGTTTTTT
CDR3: CASSLGTSGGRELFF

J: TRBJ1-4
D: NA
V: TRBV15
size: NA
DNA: TGTGCCACCAGCGACAGGCATAATGAAAAACTGTTTTTT
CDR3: CATSDRHNEKLFF

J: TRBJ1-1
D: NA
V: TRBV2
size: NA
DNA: TGTGCCAGCAGTGGAGCAGCCAGGTCTGAAGCTTTCTTT
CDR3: CASSGAARSEAFF

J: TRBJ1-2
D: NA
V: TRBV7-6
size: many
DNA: TGTGCCAGCAGCTTAGAAGCAGGGGTCTATGGCTACACCTTC
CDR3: CASSLEAGVYGYTF

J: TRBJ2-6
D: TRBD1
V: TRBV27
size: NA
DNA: TGTGCCAGCAGTTTGTGGGGCGCCGGGACAGGGGGCTCTGGGGCCAACGTCCTGACTTTC
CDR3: CASSLWGAGTGGSGANVLTF

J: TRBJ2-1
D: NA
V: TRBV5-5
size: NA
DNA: TGTGCCAGCAGCTTGGATCCCCGGGGAATGCCCTACAATGAGCAGTTCTTC
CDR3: CASSLDPRGMPYNEQFF

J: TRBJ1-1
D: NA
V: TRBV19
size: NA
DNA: TGTGCCAGTAGTATAAACGACCGGCAGGGCACTGAAGCTTTCTTT
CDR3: CASSINDRQGTEAFF

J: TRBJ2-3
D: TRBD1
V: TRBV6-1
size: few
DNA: TGTGCCAGCAGCGTTCTACAGGGGAGAAGGTATTTT
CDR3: CASSVLQGRRYF

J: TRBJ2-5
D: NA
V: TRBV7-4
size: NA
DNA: TGTGCCAGCAGCCGCCCTAGGGACTGGGAGACCCAGTACTTC
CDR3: CASSRPRDWETQYF

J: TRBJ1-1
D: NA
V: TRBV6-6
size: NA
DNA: TGTGCCAGCAGTTACGTGGGCAGGACGAACACTGAAGCTTTCTTT
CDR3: CASSYVGRTNTEAFF

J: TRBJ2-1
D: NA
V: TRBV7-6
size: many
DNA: TGTGCCAGCAGCGCGTTTGGTGAGCAGTTCTTC
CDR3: CASSAFGEQFF

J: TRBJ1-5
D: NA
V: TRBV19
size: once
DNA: TGTGTCAGTAAGACGGACGGTTCAATGGAGCCCCAGCATTTT
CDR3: CVSKTDGSMEPQHF

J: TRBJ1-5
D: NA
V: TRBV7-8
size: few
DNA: TGTGCCAGCAGCCCCCGGGAAGAGCGCAATCAGCCCCAGCATTTT
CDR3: CASSPREERNQPQHF

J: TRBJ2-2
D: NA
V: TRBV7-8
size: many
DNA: TGTGCCAGCAGCTTAGTTATGGGCACCGGGGAGCTGTTTTTT
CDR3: CASSLVMGTGELFF

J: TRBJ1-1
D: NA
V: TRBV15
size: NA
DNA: TGTGCCACCAGCTCTCCCGCAGGGAATGAAGCTTTCTTT
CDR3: CATSSPAGNEAFF

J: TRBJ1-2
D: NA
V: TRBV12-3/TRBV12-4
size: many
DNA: TGTGCCAGCAGTTTAGGACCCTCCTCCGGCTACACCTTC
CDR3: CASSLGPSSGYTF

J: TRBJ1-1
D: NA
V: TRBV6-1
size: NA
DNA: TGTGCCAGCAGTCATCCGGGGAACACTGAAGCTTTCTTT
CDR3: CASSHPGNTEAFF

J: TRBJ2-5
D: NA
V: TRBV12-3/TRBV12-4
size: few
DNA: TGTGCCAGCTCCGCGCCAGGGGATGAGACCCAGTACTTC
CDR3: CASSAPGDETQYF

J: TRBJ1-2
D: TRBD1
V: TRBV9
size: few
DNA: TGTGCCAGCAGCCAGGACAGGGTCTATGGCTACACCTTC
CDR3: CASSQDRVYGYTF

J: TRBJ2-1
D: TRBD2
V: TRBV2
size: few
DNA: TGTGCCAGCAGAGGGGGACTAGCGGGGATGTCTGAGCAGTTCTTC
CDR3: CASRGGLAGMSEQFF

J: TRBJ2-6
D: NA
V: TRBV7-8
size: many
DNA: TGTGCCAGCAGCTTAGAGACCTATGCGGGGGCGGCCAACGTCCTGACTTTC
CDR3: CASSLETYAGAANVLTF

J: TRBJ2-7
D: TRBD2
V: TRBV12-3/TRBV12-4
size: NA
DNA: TGTGCCAGCAGTTTCTTTCGACTAGCGGGGGAGACCTACGAGCAGTACTTC
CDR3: CASSFFRLAGETYEQYF

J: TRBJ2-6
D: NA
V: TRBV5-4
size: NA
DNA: TGTGCCAGCAGCTTGGAATTGGCAGGGGACGTCTCTGGGGCCAACGTCCTGACTTTC
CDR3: CASSLELAGDVSGANVLTF

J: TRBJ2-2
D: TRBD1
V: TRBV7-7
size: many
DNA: TGTGCTAGCAGCCTCAACCTCGGGACAGGCCGGATCGGGGAGCTGTTTTTT
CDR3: CASSLNLGTGRIGELFF

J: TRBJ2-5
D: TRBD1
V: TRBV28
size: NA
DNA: TGTGCCAGCAGTTTACACCGGGACAGGAAAGAGACCCAGTACTTC
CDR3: CASSLHRDRKETQYF

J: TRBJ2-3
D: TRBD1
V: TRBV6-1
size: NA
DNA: TGTGCCAGCAGTGGATCCCATAAAGGACAGGGGCTAGATACGCAGTATTTT
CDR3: CASSGSHKGQGLDTQYF

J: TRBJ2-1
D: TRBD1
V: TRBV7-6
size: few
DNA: TGTGCCAGCAGCCCCCTCTGGGGTCGACAGGGTGGCGAGCAGTTCTTC
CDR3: CASSPLWGRQGGEQFF

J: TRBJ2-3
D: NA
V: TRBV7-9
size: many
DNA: TGTGCCAGCAGCTTAAAACGGCCTAGCACAGATACGCAGTATTTT
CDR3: CASSLKRPSTDTQYF

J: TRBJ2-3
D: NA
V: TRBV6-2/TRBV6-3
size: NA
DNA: TGTGCCAGCAGTTACGTCTCCACAGATACGCAGTATTTT
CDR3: CASSYVSTDTQYF

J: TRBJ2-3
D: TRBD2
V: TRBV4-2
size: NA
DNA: TGTGCCAGCAGCCAGGGAGACGGGGGGATCACAGATACGCAGTATTTT
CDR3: CASSQGDGGITDTQYF

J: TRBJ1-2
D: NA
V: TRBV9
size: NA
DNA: TGTGCCAGCAGCGTAGCCGTAGGGGAAGTGGACGACTACACCTTC
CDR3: CASSVAVGEVDDYTF

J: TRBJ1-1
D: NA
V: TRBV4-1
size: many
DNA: TGCGCCAGCAGCCAAGATTTCGGGCGGAACACTGAAGCTTTCTTT
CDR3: CASSQDFGRNTEAFF

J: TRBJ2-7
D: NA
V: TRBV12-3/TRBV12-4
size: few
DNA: TGTGCCAGCAGCCCGAAGGGGTACGAGCAGTACTTC
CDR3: CASSPKGYEQYF

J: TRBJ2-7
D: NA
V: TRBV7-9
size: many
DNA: TGTGCCAGCAGCTCCGTTAAAGACCCTTCTCCCAGCGAGTGGTACTTC
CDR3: CASSSVKDPSPSEWYF

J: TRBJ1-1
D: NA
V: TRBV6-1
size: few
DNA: TGTGCCAGCAGACTAACACAAGGGGTCACTGAAGCTTTCTTT
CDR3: CASRLTQGVTEAFF

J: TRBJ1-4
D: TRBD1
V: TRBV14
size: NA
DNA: TGTGCCAGCAGCCCGACAGGGGCTAATGAAAAACTGTTTTTT
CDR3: CASSPTGANEKLFF

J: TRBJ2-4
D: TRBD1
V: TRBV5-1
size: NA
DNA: TGCGCCAGCAGCTTATCAGGGGGAGTCAAAAACATTCAGTACTTC
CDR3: CASSLSGGVKNIQYF

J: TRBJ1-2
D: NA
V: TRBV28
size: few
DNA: TGTGCCAGCAGTTCCCTTGTGGGTTCTAACTATGGCTACACCTTC
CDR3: CASSSLVGSNYGYTF

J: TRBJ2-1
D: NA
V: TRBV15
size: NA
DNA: TGTGCCACCAGCAGAACCCGCGGGGCCGGCTACAATGAGCAGTTCTTC
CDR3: CATSRTRGAGYNEQFF

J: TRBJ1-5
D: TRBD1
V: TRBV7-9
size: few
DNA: TGTGCCAGCAGCTCCGGGACAGCTTTCCCTCAGCCCCAGCATTTT
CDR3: CASSSGTAFPQPQHF

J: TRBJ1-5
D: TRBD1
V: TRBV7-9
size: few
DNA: TGTGCCAGCAGCTTAGGCGGGACAGGCCTCCCTACTCAGCCCCAGCATTTT
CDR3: CASSLGGTGLPTQPQHF

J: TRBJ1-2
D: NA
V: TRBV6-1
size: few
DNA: TGTGCCAGCAGTTACCGGTGGCAGAGGCATGACTATGGCTACACCTTC
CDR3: CASSYRWQRHDYGYTF

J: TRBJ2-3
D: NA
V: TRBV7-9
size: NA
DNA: TGTGCCAGCAGCTTACCTAGGCGACGGCAGTATTTT
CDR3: CASSLPRRRQYF

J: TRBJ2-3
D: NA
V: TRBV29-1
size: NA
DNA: TGCAGCGTTGATTGGCAGGGAGCCTTCACAGATACGCAGTATTTT
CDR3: CSVDWQGAFTDTQYF

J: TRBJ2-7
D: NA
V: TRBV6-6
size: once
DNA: TGTGCCAGCAGTTACGTGGTTGCCGGGTCCTACGAGCAGTACTTC
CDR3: CASSYVVAGSYEQYF